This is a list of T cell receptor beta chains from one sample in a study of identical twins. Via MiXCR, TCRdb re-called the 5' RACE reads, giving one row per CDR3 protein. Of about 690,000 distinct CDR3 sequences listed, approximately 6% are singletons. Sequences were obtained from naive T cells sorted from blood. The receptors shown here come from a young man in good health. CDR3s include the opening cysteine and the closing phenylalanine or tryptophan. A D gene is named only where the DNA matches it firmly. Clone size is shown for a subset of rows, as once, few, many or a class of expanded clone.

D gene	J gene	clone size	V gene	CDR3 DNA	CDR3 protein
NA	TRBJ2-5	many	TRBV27	TGTGCCAGCAGTTTAGGACAGACGCCCCAAGAGACCCAGTACTTC	CASSLGQTPQETQYF
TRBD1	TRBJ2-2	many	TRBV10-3	TGTGCCATCCTAATCCACAGGGGGAACACCGGGGAGCTGTTTTTT	CAILIHRGNTGELFF
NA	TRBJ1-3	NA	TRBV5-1	TGCGCCAGCAGCCCATATGACGGAAACACCATATATTTT	CASSPYDGNTIYF
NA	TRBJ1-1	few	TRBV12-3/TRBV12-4	TGTGCCAGCAGACAGGGAAGAAGTACTGAAGCTTTCTTT	CASRQGRSTEAFF
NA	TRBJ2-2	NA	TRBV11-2	TGTGCCAGCAGCTTAGACGGGCTCCCCGGGGAGCTGTTTTTT	CASSLDGLPGELFF
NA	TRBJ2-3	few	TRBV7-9	TGTGCCAGCAGTTCTAACCGGGACTCAAGCACAGATACGCAGTATTTT	CASSSNRDSSTDTQYF
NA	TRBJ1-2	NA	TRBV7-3	TGTGCCAGCAGCCAAACTCCGGGTGGCTACACCTTC	CASSQTPGGYTF
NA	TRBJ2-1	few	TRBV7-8	TGTGCCAGCATCTCTTCTAGGGTAAGCTCCTACAATGAGCAGTTCTTC	CASISSRVSSYNEQFF
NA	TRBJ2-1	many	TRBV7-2	TGTGCCAGCAGCTTGGGGCCTAGCAACAATGAGCAGTTCTTC	CASSLGPSNNEQFF
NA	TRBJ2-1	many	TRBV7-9	TGTGCCAGCAGCTTATTTGACGGTGAGCAGTTCTTC	CASSLFDGEQFF
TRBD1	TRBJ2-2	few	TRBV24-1	TGTGCCGCCGGACAGGACCCCACCGGGGAGCTGTTTTTT	CAAGQDPTGELFF
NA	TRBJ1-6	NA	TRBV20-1	TGCAGTGCTAGCCCGGGACTTCTGTCACCCCTCCACTTT	CSASPGLLSPLHF
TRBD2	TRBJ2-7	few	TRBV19	TGTGCCAGTAGTATAATGTCCGGGACTAGCGGATACGAGCAGTACTTC	CASSIMSGTSGYEQYF
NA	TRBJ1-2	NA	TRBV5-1	TGCGCCAGCAGCTTGGCAGGGACCCCAGCTAACTATGGCTACACCTTC	CASSLAGTPANYGYTF
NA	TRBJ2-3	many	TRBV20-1	TGCAGTGCTAGAGGGATCAGGGGATTCGGCACAGATACGCAGTATTTT	CSARGIRGFGTDTQYF
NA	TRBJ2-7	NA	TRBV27	TGTGCCAGCAGTTTAGCCCCCCCGACACGCTACGAGCAGTACTTC	CASSLAPPTRYEQYF
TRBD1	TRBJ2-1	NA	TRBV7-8	TGTGCCAGCAGCTTAGGTCCCGGGACAGGGATCGTTGAGCAGTTCTTC	CASSLGPGTGIVEQFF
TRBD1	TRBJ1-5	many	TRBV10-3	TGTGCCATCAGTCCGGGACAGGGGGGTCGCAATCAGCCCCAGCATTTT	CAISPGQGGRNQPQHF
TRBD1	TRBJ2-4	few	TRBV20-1	TGCAGTGCTAGAGATCGGGACAGCTTAGCCAAAAACATTCAGTACTTC	CSARDRDSLAKNIQYF
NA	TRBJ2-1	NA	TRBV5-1	TGCGCCAGCACCCCGTGGGGGGAGCTTAATGAGCAGTTCTTC	CASTPWGELNEQFF
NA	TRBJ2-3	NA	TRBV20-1	TGCAGTGCTAGAGGGGGGATTTGGGGGACTAGCACAGATACGCAGTATTTT	CSARGGIWGTSTDTQYF
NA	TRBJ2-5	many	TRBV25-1	TGTGCCAGCAGTGAATTTCTGGAGACCCAGTACTTC	CASSEFLETQYF
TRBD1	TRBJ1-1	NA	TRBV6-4	TGTGCCAGCAGACCCACCCAGACAGGGGGGACTGAAGCTTTCTTT	CASRPTQTGGTEAFF
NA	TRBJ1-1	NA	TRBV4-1	TGCGCCAGCAGCCGTGGCGGGAGTGAAGGCACTGAAGCTTTCTTT	CASSRGGSEGTEAFF
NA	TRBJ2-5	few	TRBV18	TGTGCCAGCTCACCACCGGACCCAAGAAGGGAGACCCAGTACTTC	CASSPPDPRRETQYF
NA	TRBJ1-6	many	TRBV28	TGTGCCAGTTACCCGGGCCTTAAATCACCCCTCCACTTT	CASYPGLKSPLHF
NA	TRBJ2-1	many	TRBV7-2	TGTGCCAGCAGCTTAGAGATGATACTGGGGGAGCAGTTCTTC	CASSLEMILGEQFF
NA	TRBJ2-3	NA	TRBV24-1	TGTGCCACCAGTGATTTTGGGCTGAGCACAGATACGCAGTATTTT	CATSDFGLSTDTQYF
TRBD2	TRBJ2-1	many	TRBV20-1	TGCAGTGCTGTTACTAGCGGGCTCTACAATGAGCAGTTCTTC	CSAVTSGLYNEQFF
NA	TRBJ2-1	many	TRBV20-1	TGCAGTGCTAAGCGACGGGTTTTCTCCTACAATGAGCAGTTCTTC	CSAKRRVFSYNEQFF
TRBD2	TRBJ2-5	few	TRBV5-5	TGTGCCAGCAGCTTCGGGGGGGGGCGAAGAGAGACCCAGTACTTC	CASSFGGGRRETQYF
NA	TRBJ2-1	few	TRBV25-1	TGTGCCAGCAGTGAATCCACCCAACGCAATGAGCAGTTCTTC	CASSESTQRNEQFF
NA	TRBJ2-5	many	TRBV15	TGTGCCACCAGATCGCCGACGGGAGAGACCCAGTACTTC	CATRSPTGETQYF
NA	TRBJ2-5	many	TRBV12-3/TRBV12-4	TGTGCCAGCAGTTTTGGTGAAGGGGTGGGGACCCAGTACTTC	CASSFGEGVGTQYF
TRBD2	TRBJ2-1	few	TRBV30	TGTGCCTGGACCGAACTAGCGGGAGTAAATGAGCAGTTCTTC	CAWTELAGVNEQFF
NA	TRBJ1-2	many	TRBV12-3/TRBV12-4	TGTGCCAGCAACAACCACAGGGCTAACTATGGCTACACCTTC	CASNNHRANYGYTF
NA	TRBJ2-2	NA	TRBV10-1	TGCGCCAGCAGTGAGTCGGGGGATCTCACCGGGGAGCTGTTTTTT	CASSESGDLTGELFF
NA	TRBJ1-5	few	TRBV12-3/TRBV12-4	TGTGCCAGCAGTGCCACTCCTGGGAATCAGCCCCAGCATTTT	CASSATPGNQPQHF
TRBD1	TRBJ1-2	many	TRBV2	TGTGCCAGCACCGCAGGGGGTGGCTACACCTTC	CASTAGGGYTF
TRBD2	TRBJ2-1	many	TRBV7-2	TGTGCCAGCAGCTTAGGACTAGCGGGAGCGGATGAGCAGTTCTTC	CASSLGLAGADEQFF
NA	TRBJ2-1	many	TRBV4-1	TGCGCCAGCAGCCAAGATATGGGGTGGGAGCAGTTCTTC	CASSQDMGWEQFF
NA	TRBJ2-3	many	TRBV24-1	TGTGCCACCAGTGATTTGCAGGCCGGGAGTAGTGGAGATACGCAGTATTTT	CATSDLQAGSSGDTQYF
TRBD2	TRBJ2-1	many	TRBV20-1	TGCAGTGCTAGCCGGACTAGCAGTTCGGTTTATAATGAGCAGTTCTTC	CSASRTSSSVYNEQFF
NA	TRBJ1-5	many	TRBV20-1	TGCAGTGCTACAAGCGAAGGGCAAGCGCAGCCCCAGCATTTT	CSATSEGQAQPQHF
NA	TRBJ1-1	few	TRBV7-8	TGTGCCAGCAGCTCCGAGGGGGGGAGCGGCACTGAAGCTTTCTTT	CASSSEGGSGTEAFF
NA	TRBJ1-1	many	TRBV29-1	TGCAGCGTTGTAAAGGGGACATCCCGCACTGAAGCTTTCTTT	CSVVKGTSRTEAFF
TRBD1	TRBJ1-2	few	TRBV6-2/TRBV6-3	TGTGCCAGCAGTTCCCCCCGGGACAGGGGACACTATGGCTACACCTTC	CASSSPRDRGHYGYTF
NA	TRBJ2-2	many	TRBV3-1	TGTGCCAGCAGCCAGGGAGGCGGGGAGCTGTTTTTT	CASSQGGGELFF
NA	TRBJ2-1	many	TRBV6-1	TGTGCCAGCAGTGAAGTCAATGAGCAGTTCTTC	CASSEVNEQFF
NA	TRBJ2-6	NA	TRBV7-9	TGTGCCAGCAGCTTAGGCAGACGCTCTGGGGCCAACGTCCTGACTTTC	CASSLGRRSGANVLTF
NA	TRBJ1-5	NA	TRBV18	TGTGCCAGCTCAGCCTCGGGGGACAGCAATCAGCCCCAGCATTTT	CASSASGDSNQPQHF
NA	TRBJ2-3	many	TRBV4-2	TGTGCCAGCAGCCAAGAGGGAGATACGCAGTATTTT	CASSQEGDTQYF
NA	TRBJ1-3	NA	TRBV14	TGTGCCAGCAGCCACTCAGGGGAGAGATACACCATATATTTT	CASSHSGERYTIYF
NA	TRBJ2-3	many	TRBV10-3	TGTGCCATCGGGGCGCGTGCAGATACGCAGTATTTT	CAIGARADTQYF
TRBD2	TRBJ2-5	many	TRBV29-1	TGCAGCGTTACTCCCGGGACTAGCACTTTAGAGACCCAGTACTTC	CSVTPGTSTLETQYF
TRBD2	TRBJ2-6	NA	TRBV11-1	TGTGCCAGCAGCATCCTCCGGGGGGACTCTCGCTCTGGGGCCAACGTCCTGACTTTC	CASSILRGDSRSGANVLTF
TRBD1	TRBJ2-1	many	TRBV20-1	TGCAGTGCGCAGCCAGACAGGGGGTCCCAGTTCTTC	CSAQPDRGSQFF
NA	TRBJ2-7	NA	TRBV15	TGTGCCACCAGCAGAGTAGGGGCGGATTCCTACGAGCAGTACTTC	CATSRVGADSYEQYF
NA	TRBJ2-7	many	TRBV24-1	TGTGCCACCAGTGATCGACCGGGGCCAATGACCGAGCAGTACTTC	CATSDRPGPMTEQYF